Listed below are T cell receptor beta chains from one sample, sequenced in a study of response to subunit inactivated influenza vaccine. From the RT-PCR reads, TCRdb called clonotypes with MiXCR, one entry per CDR3 protein. The profile covers more than 700,000 distinct CDR3 sequences, with approximately 21% appearing a single time and about 9.4% taken by the ten largest. The sample was PBMCs from blood, taken roughly 5 days after vaccination. Receptors originate from a man aged 45 to 65 who received an inactivated influenza vaccine. Each CDR3 is given without its conserved first and last residue. Clone size appears in some rows only: once, few, many, or a class for an expanded clone.

>18|TRBV27|TRBJ1-3|many
ASSNSPIVWRPRGGNTIY
>11|TRBV4-1|TRBJ2-5|.
ASSQGPTGAQY
>13|TRBV3-1|TRBJ1-4|few
ASSQDLYRAEKLF
>14|TRBV11-3|TRBJ2-1|.
ASSSSGLAGLNEQF
>15|TRBV20-1|TRBJ1-5|few
SARDAGRPFSNQPQH
>13|TRBV4-3|TRBJ1-2|few
ASSQSAELNYGYT
>12|TRBV25-1|TRBJ2-6|few
ASIRQGWANVLT
>11|TRBV18|TRBJ1-5|.
ASSPGTGQPQH
>13|TRBV6-5|TRBJ2-1|.
ASSNGLAGLNEQF
>11|TRBV6-5|TRBJ2-1|few
ASSYSRAWEQF
>17|TRBV28|TRBJ2-3|.
ASSEIGTSGRSSTDTQY
>13|TRBV28|TRBJ2-7|few
ASSLRSGGAYEQY
>10|TRBV10-3|TRBJ2-7|few
ATWDTPYEQY
>13|TRBV6-2/TRBV6-3|TRBJ1-5|.
ASSEQGIGNQPQH
>12|TRBV6-5|TRBJ2-7|.
ASSNSGLAYEQY
>13|TRBV7-9|TRBJ2-3|few
ASSQRSADTDTQY
>12|TRBV11-2|TRBJ1-2|few
ASSLGRTSDGYT
>12|TRBV10-3|TRBJ1-3|.
AIRAQGSGNTIY
>13|TRBV20-1|TRBJ1-2|many
SARDPGQGDYGYT
>14|TRBV7-2|TRBJ2-7|.
ASSLGPFTGRNEQY
>10|TRBV29-1|TRBJ2-1|many
SVEGTDSEQF
>10|TRBV20-1|TRBJ2-1|.
SARDKGNEQF
>11|TRBV5-1|TRBJ2-2|.
ASSATGPGELF
>14|TRBV7-8|TRBJ2-1|few
ASSSSGTSRYNEQF
>12|TRBV5-1|TRBJ2-2|many
ASRLVVDDGELF
>11|TRBV28|TRBJ2-7|few
ASSPYPGSEQY
>13|TRBV6-5|TRBJ1-1|many
ASSYLGTGRAEAF
>14|TRBV6-5|TRBJ2-2|.
ASSYGVKGNTGELF
>13|TRBV4-2|TRBJ2-7|.
ASSQDTAAIYEQY
>14|TRBV11-2|TRBJ2-2|.
ASSSHPWGSTGELF
>13|TRBV4-3|TRBJ2-6|.
ASSQVLSGANVLT
>12|TRBV3-1|TRBJ2-1|few
ASSQTPFHNEQF
>12|TRBV7-2|TRBJ2-2|many
ASSPGQYTGELF
>16|TRBV4-1|TRBJ2-6|few
ASSQAGGRLSGANVLT
>13|TRBV7-9|TRBJ1-6|.
ASSPAGTGGSPLH
>14|TRBV7-8|TRBJ2-3|.
ASSLVDTIPTDTQY
>11|TRBV9|TRBJ1-2|.
ASNRDRDHGYT
>15|TRBV7-9|TRBJ2-3|few
ASSLGFDGGRGASQY
>14|TRBV7-8|TRBJ2-2|few
ASSSNSGGAAGELF
>9|TRBV20-1|TRBJ1-6|.
SARRDSLFH
>12|TRBV12-3/TRBV12-4|TRBJ2-1|many
ASNRGTTYNEQF
>16|TRBV4-1|TRBJ1-1|.
ASSRRPGQTHLNTEAF
>14|TRBV11-2|TRBJ2-2|once
ASSGWVAGAAGELF
>12|TRBV20-1|TRBJ1-4|few
SAREAQTASKLF
>12|TRBV25-1|TRBJ1-6|.
ASSDRYGSSPLH
>11|TRBV4-2|TRBJ1-2|.
ASSQDRRHGYT
>13|TRBV20-1|TRBJ2-1|few
SARDLATGLNEQF
>12|TRBV20-1|TRBJ2-7|.
SAILAEKTYEQY
>13|TRBV10-2|TRBJ2-7|.
ASSEKTSGSHEQY
>10|TRBV20-1|TRBJ2-5|once
SARPNQETQY
>11|TRBV4-3|TRBJ2-1|many
ASSQDQYNEQF
>11|TRBV10-3|TRBJ2-7|.
AISEDRVGEQY
>12|TRBV7-8|TRBJ2-7|.
ASSLIPGIYEQY